Sequencing of this TCR beta chain was carried out in a study of T-cell memory formation after mild COVID-19 (dated by TCRdb to the early 2020s). Broadly, across the study: TCR sequence clusters from the two donors were largely donor specific. Two young, previously healthy adult volunteers made up the cohort, one male and one female. Longitudinal TCRalpha and TCRbeta repertoire sequencing tracked T-cell clones expanding and contracting after mild COVID-19 in a couple of donors. Study-wide findings and limitations: Whether the second-wave clones peaking on day 37 were SARS-CoV-2 specific was not confirmed. Balanced CD4/CD8 phenotypes were observed for clones contracting from day 15 to 85, whereas a bias towards CD4+ was observed for a second wave of clones expanding from day 15 to 37. Contracting CD4+ clones appeared mostly in the CM and EM memory subsets, whereas CD8+ clones were enriched in EMRA. Some responding clones were found in pre-infection memory, which suggests that pre-existing cross-reactive memory T cells took part in the SARS-CoV-2 response. Only two mild cases were covered in the study, and larger cohorts including severe cases with pre-infection samples were considered necessary.

The CDR1 and CDR2 encoded by the germline V gene (reference sequence) are MNHEY and SMNVEV. The CDR3 numbers 10 residues from cysteine through phenylalanine. CDR3 DNA is the only sequence kept; it has 30 bases, read in frame from the first base. V drops 8 bases and J drops 6 bases, leaving 8 bases in between. The sequencing machine was an Illumina NovaSeq 6000. Using 5'RACE with constant-segment primers, TCRalpha and TCRbeta cDNA libraries were constructed, with sample barcodes and unique molecular identifiers added in the process. Trizol reagent was used to extract RNA from every sample. Library amplification was performed in two PCR steps, and a second sample barcode and Illumina TruSeq adapters were introduced in the second step. Sequencing of libraries was performed on an Illumina NovaSeq with 2 x 150 bp paired-end reads. The paper's data handling went like this. With migec v1.2.7, reads were demultiplexed and then collapsed into UMI-guided consensus sequences. Using mixcr v2.1.11, the UMI consensuses were aligned to TRA and TRB V and J templates and assembled into clonotypes. Clonotypes were classified as expanded or contracted when called significant by both edgeR and NoisET, with noise models trained on biological replicates. For edgeR calls, the cutoffs were a false discovery rate-adjusted p below 0.01 and a log2 fold-change threshold of 1. As an exploratory analysis of dynamics, max-normalized trajectories of the 1000 most abundant clonotypes were examined with PCA combined with hierarchical clustering. Separately sequenced CD4+ and CD8+ repertoires were used to assign a CD4 or CD8 phenotype to each responding clone. The public reads were reanalyzed by TCRdb: fastp trimming at Q25, MiXCR alignment, in-frame beta chains only. Each record represents a unique CDR3 protein, reported with the most common genes and DNA among its rows. The V and J calls shown here were made by TCRdb, not taken from the authors' results. In all, the sample holds roughly 130,000 distinct CDR3 sequences, and 16% of those were seen once. More than 11% of the sample is in the top ten clones.

Ficoll-Paque density gradient centrifugation was used to isolate PBMCs. A few counts support this clonotype. It has no known antigen specificity. No base-level quality is on record; no much larger clone is a single base apart. The V gene is TRBV27 and the J gene is TRBJ2-7; the D gene is not confidently resolved. Sequencing was carried out using PBMCs or a T cell subset sorted from them (not recorded which). This receptor was identified in an adult woman who had mild COVID-19 (a few samples of this study predate the infection). The sample titles of this study are shuffled in the database, so cell type and time point are left out; the donor was told from shared clones. DNA sequence: TGTGCCAGCGGAATGGGCGAGCAGTACTTC. Translated, this is CASGMGEQYF.